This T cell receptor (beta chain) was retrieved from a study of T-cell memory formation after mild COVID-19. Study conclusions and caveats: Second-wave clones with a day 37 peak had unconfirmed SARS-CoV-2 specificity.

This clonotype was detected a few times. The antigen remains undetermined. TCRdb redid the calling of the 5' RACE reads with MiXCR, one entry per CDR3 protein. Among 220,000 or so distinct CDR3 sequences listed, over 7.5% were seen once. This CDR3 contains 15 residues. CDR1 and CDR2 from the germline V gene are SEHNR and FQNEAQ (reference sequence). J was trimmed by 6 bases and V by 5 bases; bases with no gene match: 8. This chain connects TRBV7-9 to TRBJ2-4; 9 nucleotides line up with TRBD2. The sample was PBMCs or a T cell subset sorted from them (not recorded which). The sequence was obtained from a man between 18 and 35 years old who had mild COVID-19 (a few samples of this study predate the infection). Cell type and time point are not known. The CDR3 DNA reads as TGTGCCAGCAGCCTAGGGGCTAGCGGGGTAAACATTCAGTACTTC. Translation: CASSLGASGVNIQYF. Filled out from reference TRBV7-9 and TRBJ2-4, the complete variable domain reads DTGVSQNPRHKITKRGQNVTFRCDPISEHNRLYWYRQTLGQGPEFLTYFQNEAQLEKSRLLSDRFSAERPKGSFSTLEIQRTEQGDSAMYLCASSLGASGVNIQYFGAGTRLSVL.